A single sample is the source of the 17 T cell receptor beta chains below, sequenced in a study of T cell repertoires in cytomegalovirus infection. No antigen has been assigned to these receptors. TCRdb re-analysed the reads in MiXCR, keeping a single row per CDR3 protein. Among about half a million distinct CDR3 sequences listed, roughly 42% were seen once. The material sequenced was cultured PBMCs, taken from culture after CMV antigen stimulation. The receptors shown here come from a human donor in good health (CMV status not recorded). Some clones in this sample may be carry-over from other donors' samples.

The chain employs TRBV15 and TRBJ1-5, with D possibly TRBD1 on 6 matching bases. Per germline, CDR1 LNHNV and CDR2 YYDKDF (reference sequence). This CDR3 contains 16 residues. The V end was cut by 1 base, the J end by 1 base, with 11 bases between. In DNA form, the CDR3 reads TGTGCCACCAGCAGAGTAGGGGGGGTAAGCAATCAGCCCCAGCATTTT. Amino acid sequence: CATSRVGGVSNQPQHF.

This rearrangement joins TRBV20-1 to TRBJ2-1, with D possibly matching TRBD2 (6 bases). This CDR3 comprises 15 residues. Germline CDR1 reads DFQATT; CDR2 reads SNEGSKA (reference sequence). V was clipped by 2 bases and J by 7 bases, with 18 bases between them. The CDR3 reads CSARPQGVAVNEQFF. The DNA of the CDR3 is TGCAGTGCTAGACCCCAGGGAGTAGCGGTGAATGAGCAGTTCTTC.

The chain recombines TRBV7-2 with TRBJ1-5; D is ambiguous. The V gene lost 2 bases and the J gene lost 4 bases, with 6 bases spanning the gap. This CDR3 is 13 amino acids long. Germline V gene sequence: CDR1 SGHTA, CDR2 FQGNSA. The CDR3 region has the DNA TGTGCCAGCAGCTTACAGTGGAATCAGCCCCAGCATTTT. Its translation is CASSLQWNQPQHF. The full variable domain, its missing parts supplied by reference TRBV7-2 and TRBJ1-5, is GAGVSQSPSNKVTEKGKDVELRCDPISGHTALYWYRQSLGQGLEFLIYFQGNSAPDKSGLPSDRFSAERTGGSVSTLTIQRTQQEDSAVYLCASSLQWNQPQHFGDGTRLSIL.

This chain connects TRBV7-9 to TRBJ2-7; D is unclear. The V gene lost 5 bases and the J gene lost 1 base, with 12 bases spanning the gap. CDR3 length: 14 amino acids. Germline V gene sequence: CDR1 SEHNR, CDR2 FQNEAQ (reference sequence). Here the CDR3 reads CASSAGQESYEQYF. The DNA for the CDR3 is TGTGCCAGCAGCGCCGGGCAGGAGTCCTACGAGCAGTACTTC.

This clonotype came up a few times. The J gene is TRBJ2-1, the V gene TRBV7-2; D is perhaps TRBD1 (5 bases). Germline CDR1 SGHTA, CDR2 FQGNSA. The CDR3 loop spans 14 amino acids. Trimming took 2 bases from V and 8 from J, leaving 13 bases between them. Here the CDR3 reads CASSLIGWGHEQFF. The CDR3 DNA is TGTGCCAGCAGCTTAATAGGTTGGGGCCATGAGCAGTTCTTC. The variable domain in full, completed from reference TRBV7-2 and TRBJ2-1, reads GAGVSQSPSNKVTEKGKDVELRCDPISGHTALYWYRQSLGQGLEFLIYFQGNSAPDKSGLPSDRFSAERTGGSVSTLTIQRTQQEDSAVYLCASSLIGWGHEQFFGPGTRLTVL.

The CDR3 DNA reads TGTGCCAGCAGCTTAGTTTCAGTGCCGGGGTATGGCTACACCTTC. It yields the protein CASSLVSVPGYGYTF. V and J are TRBV7-2 and TRBJ1-2; D gene unclear. V lost 1 base, J lost 5 bases, and 14 bases lay in between. In germline, CDR1 is SGHTA, CDR2 FQGNSA. This CDR3 has 15 residues. Supplemented by reference TRBV7-2 and TRBJ1-2, the full variable domain reads GAGVSQSPSNKVTEKGKDVELRCDPISGHTALYWYRQSLGQGLEFLIYFQGNSAPDKSGLPSDRFSAERTGGSVSTLTIQRTQQEDSAVYLCASSLVSVPGYGYTFGSGTRLTVV.

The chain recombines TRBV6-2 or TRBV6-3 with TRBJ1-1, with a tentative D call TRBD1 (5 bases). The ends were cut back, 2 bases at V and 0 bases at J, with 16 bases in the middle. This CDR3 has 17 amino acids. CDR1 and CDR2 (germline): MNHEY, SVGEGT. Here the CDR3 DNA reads TGTGCCAGCAGTTACCCCAGGGTCGGGCTGATGAACACTGAAGCTTTCTTT. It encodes CASSYPRVGLMNTEAFF.

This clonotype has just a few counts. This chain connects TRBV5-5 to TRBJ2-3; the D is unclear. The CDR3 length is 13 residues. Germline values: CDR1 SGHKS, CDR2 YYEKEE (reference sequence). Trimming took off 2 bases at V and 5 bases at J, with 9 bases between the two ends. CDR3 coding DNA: TGTGCCAGCAGCTTCGCTGGGGAAGATACGCAGTATTTT. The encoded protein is CASSFAGEDTQYF.

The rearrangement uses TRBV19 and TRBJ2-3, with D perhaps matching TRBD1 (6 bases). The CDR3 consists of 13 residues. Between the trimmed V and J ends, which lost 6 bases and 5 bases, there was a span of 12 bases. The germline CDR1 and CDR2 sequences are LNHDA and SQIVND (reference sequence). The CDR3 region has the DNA TGTGCCAGTAGCAGACAGGAGCTAGATACGCAGTATTTT. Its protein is CASSRQELDTQYF. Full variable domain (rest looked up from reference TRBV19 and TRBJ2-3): DGGITQSPKYLFRKEGQNVTLSCEQNLNHDAMYWYRQDPGQGLRLIYYSQIVNDFQKGDIAEGYSVSREKKESFPLTVTSAQKNPTAFYLCASSRQELDTQYFGPGTRLTVL.

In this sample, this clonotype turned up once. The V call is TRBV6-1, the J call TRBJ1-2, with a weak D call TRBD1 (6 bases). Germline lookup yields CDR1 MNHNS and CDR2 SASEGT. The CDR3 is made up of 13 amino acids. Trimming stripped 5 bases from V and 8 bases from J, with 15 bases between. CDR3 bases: TGTGCCAGCAGTCCCAGGGGTAATCGCGGCTACACCTTC. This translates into CASSPRGNRGYTF.

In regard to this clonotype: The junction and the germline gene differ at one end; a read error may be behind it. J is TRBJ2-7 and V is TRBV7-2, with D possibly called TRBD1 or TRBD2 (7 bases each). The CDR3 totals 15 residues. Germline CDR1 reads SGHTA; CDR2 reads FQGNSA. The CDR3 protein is CATSPQGGPTSGQYF. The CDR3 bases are TGTGCCACCAGCCCCCAGGGGGGGCCAACCTCCGGGCAGTACTTC.

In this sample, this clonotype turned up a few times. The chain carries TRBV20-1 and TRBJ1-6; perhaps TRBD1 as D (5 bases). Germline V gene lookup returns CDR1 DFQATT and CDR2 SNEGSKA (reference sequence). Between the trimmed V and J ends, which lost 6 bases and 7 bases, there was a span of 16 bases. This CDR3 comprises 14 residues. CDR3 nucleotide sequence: TGCAGTGCCAGGAACTGGGGCCCAAATTCACCCCTCCACTTT. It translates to CSARNWGPNSPLHF.

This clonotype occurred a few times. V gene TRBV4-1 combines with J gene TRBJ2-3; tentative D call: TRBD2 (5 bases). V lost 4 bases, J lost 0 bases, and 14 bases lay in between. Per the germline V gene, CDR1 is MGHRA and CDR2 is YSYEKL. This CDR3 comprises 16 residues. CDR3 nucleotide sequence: TGCGCCAGCAGCCCCCCGAGGAGCGGCAGCACAGATACGCAGTATTTT. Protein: CASSPPRSGSTDTQYF.

The CDR3 spells CASSPTGQGANQPQHF. For the CDR3, the DNA is TGTGCCAGCAGTCCGACGGGACAGGGGGCTAATCAGCCCCAGCATTTT. The chain links TRBV12-3 or TRBV12-4 to TRBJ1-5; 12 nucleotides line up with TRBD1. Trimming at V came to 5 bases and at J to 4 bases, leaving 6 bases not matched to a gene. CDR3 length equals 16 residues.

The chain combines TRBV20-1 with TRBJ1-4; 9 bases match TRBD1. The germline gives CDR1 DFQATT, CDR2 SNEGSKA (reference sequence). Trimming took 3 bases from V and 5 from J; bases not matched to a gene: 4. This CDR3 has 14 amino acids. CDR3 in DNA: TGCAGTGCTAGGGACAGGGGCGGGAATGAAAAACTGTTTTTT. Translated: CSARDRGGNEKLFF.

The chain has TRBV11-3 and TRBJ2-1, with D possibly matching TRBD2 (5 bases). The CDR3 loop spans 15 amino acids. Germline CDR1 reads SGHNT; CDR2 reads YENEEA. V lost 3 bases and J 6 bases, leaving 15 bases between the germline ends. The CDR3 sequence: CASSFPDWPSNEQFF. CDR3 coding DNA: TGTGCCAGCAGCTTCCCGGACTGGCCCTCCAATGAGCAGTTCTTC.

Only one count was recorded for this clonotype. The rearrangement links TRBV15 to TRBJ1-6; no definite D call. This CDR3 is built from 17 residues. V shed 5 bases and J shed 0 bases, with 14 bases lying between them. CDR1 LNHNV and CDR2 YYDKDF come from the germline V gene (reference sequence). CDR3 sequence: CATSDRTLSSYNSPLHF. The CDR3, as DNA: TGTGCCACCAGCGACCGAACTCTCAGCTCCTATAATTCACCCCTCCACTTT.